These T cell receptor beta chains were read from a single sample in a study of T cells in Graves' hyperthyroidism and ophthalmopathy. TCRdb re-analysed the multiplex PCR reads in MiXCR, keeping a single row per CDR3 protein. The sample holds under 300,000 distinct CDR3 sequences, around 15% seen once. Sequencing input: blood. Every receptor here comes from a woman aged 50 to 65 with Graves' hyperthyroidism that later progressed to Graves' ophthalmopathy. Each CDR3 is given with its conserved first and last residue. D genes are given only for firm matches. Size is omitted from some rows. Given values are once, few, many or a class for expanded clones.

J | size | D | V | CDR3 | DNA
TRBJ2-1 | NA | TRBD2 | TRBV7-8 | CASSLGTREWHVEQFF | TGTGCCAGCAGCCTCGGGACTAGAGAGTGGCATGTTGAGCAGTTCTTC
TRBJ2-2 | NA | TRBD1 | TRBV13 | CASSTRDRASPGELFF | TGTGCCAGCAGCACTAGGGACAGGGCCAGCCCCGGGGAGCTGTTTTTT
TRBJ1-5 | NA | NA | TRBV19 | CASSMSRRTNQPQHF | TGTGCCAGTAGTATGTCCAGGCGGACGAATCAGCCCCAGCATTTT
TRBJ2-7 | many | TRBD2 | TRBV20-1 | CSARASGSYEQYF | TGCAGTGCTAGAGCGAGCGGGAGCTACGAGCAGTACTTC
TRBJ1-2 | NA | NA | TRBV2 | CASSESGRGRGYTF | TGTGCCAGCAGTGAATCTGGACGGGGTCGTGGCTACACCTTC
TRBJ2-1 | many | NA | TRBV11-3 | CASSSHNEQFF | TGTGCCAGCAGCTCCCACAATGAGCAGTTCTTC
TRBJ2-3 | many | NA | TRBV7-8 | CASSLEVYSTDTQYF | TGTGCCAGCAGCTTAGAGGTCTACTCCACAGATACGCAGTATTTT
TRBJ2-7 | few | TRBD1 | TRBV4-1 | CASSQDRGQVREQHF | TGCGCCAGCAGCCAAGATCGAGGACAGGTTCGCGAGCAGCACTTC
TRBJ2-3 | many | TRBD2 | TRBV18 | CASSYYSAGGSTDTQYF | TGTGCCAGCTCATACTACTCCGCGGGGGGAAGCACAGATACGCAGTATTTT
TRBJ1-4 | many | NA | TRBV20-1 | CSARATNEKLFF | TGCAGTGCCAGGGCAACTAATGAAAAACTGTTTTTT
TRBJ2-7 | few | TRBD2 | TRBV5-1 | CASSLAVFRGAGPSYEQYF | TGCGCCAGCAGCTTGGCCGTGTTTAGAGGAGCGGGACCCTCCTACGAGCAGTACTTC
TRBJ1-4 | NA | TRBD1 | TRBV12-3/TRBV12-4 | CANSPGQTNEKLFF | TGTGCCAACAGCCCGGGACAGACTAATGAAAAACTATTTTTT
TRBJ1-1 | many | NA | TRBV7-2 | CASSLDSRANTEAFF | TGTGCCAGCAGCTTAGATAGCAGGGCTAACACTGAAGCTTTCTTT
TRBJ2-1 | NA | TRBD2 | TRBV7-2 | CASSTSGTIEGEQFF | TGTGCCAGCAGCACTAGCGGGACTATTGAGGGTGAGCAGTTCTTC
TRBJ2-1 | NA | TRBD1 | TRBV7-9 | CASSPRWTGGNEQFF | TGTGCCAGCAGCCCTAGATGGACAGGGGGAAATGAGCAGTTCTTC
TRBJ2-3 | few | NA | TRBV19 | CASNPGVWRTDTQYF | TGTGCCAGTAACCCGGGGGTGTGGCGAACAGATACGCAGTATTTT
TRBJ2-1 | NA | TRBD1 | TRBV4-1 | CASSQVGGTNEQFF | TGCGCCAGCAGCCAAGTAGGGGGCACCAATGAGCAGTTCTTC
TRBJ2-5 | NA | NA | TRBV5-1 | CASSLSGPPQGAQYF | TGCGCCAGCAGCTTGTCGGGTCCCCCACAAGGGGCCCAGTACTTC
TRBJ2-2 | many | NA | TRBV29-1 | CSVEQDRNTGELFF | TGCAGCGTAGAGCAGGACAGAAACACCGGGGAGCTGTTTTTT
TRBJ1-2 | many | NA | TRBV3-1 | CASSQASGYGYTF | TGTGCCAGCAGCCAAGCCAGTGGCTATGGCTACACCTTC
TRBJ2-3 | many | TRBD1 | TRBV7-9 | CASSEGTATDTQYF | TGTGCCAGCAGCGAAGGGACAGCCACAGATACGCAGTATTTT
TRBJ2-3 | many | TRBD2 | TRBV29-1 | CSVPLAGGLDTQYF | TGCAGCGTCCCCTTAGCGGGAGGGCTAGATACGCAGTATTTT
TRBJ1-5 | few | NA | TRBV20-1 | CSAWTGPRQPQHF | TGCAGTGCCTGGACGGGCCCCCGCCAGCCCCAGCATTTT
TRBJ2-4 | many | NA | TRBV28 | CASRDTKNIQYF | TGTGCCAGCAGGGACACCAAAAACATTCAGTACTTC
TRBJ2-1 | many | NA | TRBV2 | CASKIEGGNEQFF | TGTGCCAGCAAGATAGAGGGGGGCAATGAGCAGTTCTTC
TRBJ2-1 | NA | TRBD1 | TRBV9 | CASSRSSGTVNEQFF | TGTGCCAGCAGCCGATCCTCAGGGACAGTGAATGAGCAGTTCTTC
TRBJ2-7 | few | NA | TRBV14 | CASSPEQKAFYEQYF | TGTGCCAGCAGCCCAGAACAGAAAGCATTCTACGAGCAGTACTTC
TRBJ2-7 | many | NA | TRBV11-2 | CASSSAGIWGAEQYF | TGTGCCAGCAGCTCCGCCGGGATTTGGGGGGCCGAGCAGTACTTC
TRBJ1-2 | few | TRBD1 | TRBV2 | CASKTGFYGYTF | TGTGCCAGCAAGACAGGGTTCTATGGCTACACCTTC
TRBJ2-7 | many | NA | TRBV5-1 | CASSLGQVNYEQYF | TGCGCCAGCAGCTTGGGACAGGTGAACTACGAGCAGTACTTC
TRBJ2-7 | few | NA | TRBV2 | CASTGDRHYEQYF | TGTGCCAGCACGGGGGACAGACACTACGAGCAGTACTTC
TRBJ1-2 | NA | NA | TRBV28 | CATISPENYGYTF | TGTGCCACCATATCCCCAGAAAACTATGGCTACACCTTC
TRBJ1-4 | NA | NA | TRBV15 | CATSRDVGRGEKLFF | TGTGCCACCAGCAGAGACGTCGGGAGGGGTGAAAAACTGTTTTTT
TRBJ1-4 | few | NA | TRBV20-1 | CSAMGGSEKLFF | TGCAGTGCTATGGGGGGGAGTGAAAAACTGTTTTTT
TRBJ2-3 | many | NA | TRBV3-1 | CASSQGAPPDTQYF | TGTGCCAGCAGCCAAGGAGCCCCCCCAGATACGCAGTATTTT
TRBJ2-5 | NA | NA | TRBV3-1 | CASIPGQGETQYF | TGTGCCAGCATTCCGGGGCAGGGAGAGACCCAGTACTTC
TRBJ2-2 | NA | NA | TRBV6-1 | CASSDIFDTGELFF | TGTGCCAGCAGTGATATTTTTGACACCGGGGAGCTGTTTTTT
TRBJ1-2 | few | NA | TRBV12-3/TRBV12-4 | CASSHRMWGGYTF | TGTGCCAGCAGTCACAGGATGTGGGGAGGCTACACCTTC
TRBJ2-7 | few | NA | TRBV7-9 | CASSPQPLPEQYF | TGTGCCAGCAGCCCACAACCCCTTCCCGAGCAGTACTTC
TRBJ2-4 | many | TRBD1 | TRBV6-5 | CASSYTGDIQYF | TGTGCCAGCAGTTACACAGGGGACATTCAGTACTTC
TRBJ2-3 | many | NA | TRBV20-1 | CSASDVGTDTQYF | TGCAGTGCGTCGGACGTTGGCACAGATACGCAGTATTTT
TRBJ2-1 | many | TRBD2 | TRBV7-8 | CASSLNLPSGPNEQFF | TGTGCCAGCAGCTTAAACCTGCCTAGCGGACCTAATGAGCAGTTCTTC
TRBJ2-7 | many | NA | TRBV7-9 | CASSFEGAYEQYF | TGTGCCAGCAGCTTTGAAGGGGCGTACGAGCAGTACTTC
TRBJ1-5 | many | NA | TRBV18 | CASSTLPLGGNQPQHF | TGTGCCAGCTCAACTCTTCCCCTTGGGGGCAATCAGCCCCAGCATTTT
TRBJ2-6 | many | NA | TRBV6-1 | CASTLLYSGANVLTF | TGTGCCAGCACTTTGCTTTACTCTGGGGCCAACGTCCTGACTTTC
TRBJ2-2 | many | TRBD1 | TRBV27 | CASSFLGDRRNTGELFF | TGTGCCAGCAGTTTCCTGGGGGACAGACGGAACACCGGGGAGCTGTTTTTT
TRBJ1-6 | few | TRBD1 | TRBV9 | CASSENGQGASPLHF | TGTGCCAGCAGCGAGAACGGACAGGGGGCTTCACCCCTCCACTTT
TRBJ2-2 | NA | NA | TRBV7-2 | CASSGWGNTGELFF | TGTGCCAGCAGCGGGTGGGGAAACACCGGGGAGCTGTTTTTT
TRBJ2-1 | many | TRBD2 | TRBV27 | CASSRREGPNEQFF | TGTGCCAGCAGTAGGCGGGAGGGCCCCAATGAGCAGTTCTTC
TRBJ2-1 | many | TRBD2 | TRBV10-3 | CAISRRPLAGEDNEQFF | TGTGCCATCAGTCGGCGTCCACTAGCGGGAGAAGACAATGAGCAGTTCTTC
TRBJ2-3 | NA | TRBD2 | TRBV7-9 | CASSSGLAGGRADTQYF | TGTGCCAGCAGCTCAGGACTAGCGGGAGGTAGGGCAGATACGCAGTATTTT
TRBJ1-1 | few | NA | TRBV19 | CASSQRSGNTEAFF | TGTGCCAGTAGTCAACGGAGTGGGAACACTGAAGCTTTCTTT
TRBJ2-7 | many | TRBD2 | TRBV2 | CASSTPGGTPYEQYF | TGTGCCAGCAGTACCCCGGGGGGGACGCCGTACGAGCAGTACTTC
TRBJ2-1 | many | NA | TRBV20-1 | CAGREGRNEQFF | TGCGCAGGTCGGGAAGGGCGGAATGAGCAGTTCTTC
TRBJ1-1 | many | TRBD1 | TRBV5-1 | CASSLDRGTTEAFF | TGCGCCAGCAGCCTGGACAGGGGAACCACTGAAGCTTTCTTT
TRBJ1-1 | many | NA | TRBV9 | CASSAGSRGTEAFF | TGTGCCAGCAGCGCGGGGAGTAGGGGCACTGAAGCTTTCTTT
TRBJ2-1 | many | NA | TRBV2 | CASSEQRDEQFF | TGTGCCAGCAGTGAACAGCGGGATGAGCAGTTCTTC
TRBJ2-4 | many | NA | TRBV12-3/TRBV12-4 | CASSLGGVNIQYF | TGTGCCAGCAGTTTGGGGGGCGTAAACATTCAGTACTTC
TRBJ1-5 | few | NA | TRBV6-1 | CASAGQGPINQPQHF | TGTGCCAGCGCTGGGCAGGGGCCGATCAATCAGCCCCAGCATTTT
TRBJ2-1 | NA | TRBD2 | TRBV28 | CASSISPGTSGRPNEQFF | TGTGCCAGCAGTATATCACCCGGGACTAGCGGGAGGCCCAATGAGCAGTTCTTC